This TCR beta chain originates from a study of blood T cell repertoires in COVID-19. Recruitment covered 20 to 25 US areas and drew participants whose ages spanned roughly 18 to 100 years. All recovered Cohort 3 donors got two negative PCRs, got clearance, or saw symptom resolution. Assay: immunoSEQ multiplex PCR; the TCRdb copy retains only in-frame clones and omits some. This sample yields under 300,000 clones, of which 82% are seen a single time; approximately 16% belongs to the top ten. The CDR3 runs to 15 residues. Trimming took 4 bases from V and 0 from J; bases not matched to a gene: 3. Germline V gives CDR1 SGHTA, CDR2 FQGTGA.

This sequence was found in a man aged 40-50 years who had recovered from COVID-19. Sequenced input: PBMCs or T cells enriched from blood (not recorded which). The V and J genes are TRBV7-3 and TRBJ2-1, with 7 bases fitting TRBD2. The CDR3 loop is CASSSRGSSYNEQFF. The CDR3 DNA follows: TGTGCCAGCAGCTCGCGGGGGAGCTCCTACAATGAGCAGTTCTTC.